The 32 T cell receptor beta chains below all came from one sample that was sequenced in a study of cytomegalovirus exposure and HLA in healthy donors. Sequenced by immunoSEQ multiplex PCR; TCRdb stores in-frame clones only, minus some. In the table there are about 150,000 clones, roughly 93% of which are singletons. The sequenced sample consisted of PBMCs. Every receptor here comes from a man younger than 30 in good health and CMV-seropositive.

This chain links TRBV13 with TRBJ2-2; 13 nucleotides agree with TRBD2. This CDR3 has 17 residues. The J segment lost 3 bases and the V segment lost 0 bases, leaving 1 base of the junction unmatched. Germline loops: CDR1 PRHDT, CDR2 FYEKMQ (reference sequence). CDR3 sequence (DNA): TGTGCCAGCAGCTTAGGACTAGCGGGAGGGTACACCGGGGAGCTGTTTTTT. This encodes CASSLGLAGGYTGELFF.

The chain joins TRBV5-4 to TRBJ1-2, with unresolved D. V shed 3 bases and J shed 2 bases, with 26 bases lying between them. The CDR3 extends over 19 amino acids. Germline CDR1 SGHNT, CDR2 YYREEE (reference sequence). CDR3 sequence: CASSSPLVTDLWENYGYTF. The CDR3 DNA sequence: TGTGCCAGCAGCTCCCCCTTGGTGACGGATCTATGGGAGAACTATGGCTACACCTTC.

The chain carries TRBV7-9 and TRBJ2-1; 8 nucleotides line up with TRBD2. CDR1 and CDR2 (germline): SEHNR, FQNEAQ (reference sequence). The trim removed 7 bases at V and 4 bases at J, leaving 6 bases unmatched. This CDR3 is built from 14 residues. CDR3 nucleotides: TGTGCCAGCACCTGGCTAGCGGGTTACAATGAGCAGTTCTTC. This sequence encodes CASTWLAGYNEQFF.

This rearrangement joins TRBV5-1 to TRBJ1-2, with a tentative D call TRBD1 (5 bases). The germline CDR1 and CDR2 sequences are SGHRS and YFSETQ. The CDR3 covers 13 residues. With 4 bases removed from V and 4 bases from J, the gap between germline ends came to 11 bases. CDR3 DNA: TGCGCCAGCAGCGATGACAGCGTCTATGGCTACACCTTC. This gives the protein CASSDDSVYGYTF.

V is TRBV6-1 and J is TRBJ2-4, with 7 bases that match TRBD1. Per germline, CDR1 MNHNS and CDR2 SASEGT. CDR3 length: 14 residues. J was trimmed by 1 base and V by 6 bases; bases with no gene match: 3. The DNA of the CDR3 is TGTGCCAGCAGGATACAGGGGGCCAAAAACATTCAGTACTTC. As protein: CASRIQGAKNIQYF.

In this sample, this clone turned up once. The chain links TRBV6-1 to TRBJ2-7, with TRBD2 identical over 15 bases. The CDR3 is made up of 20 amino acids. CDR1 is MNHNS, CDR2 SASEGT, per germline. The junction had 12 bases not matched to a gene; V was cut back by 3 bases and J by 0 bases. The CDR3 coding sequence is TGTGCCAGCAGTGAGCGGACTAGCGGGAGGGTCCTCAAACACTCCTACGAGCAGTACTTC. This sequence encodes CASSERTSGRVLKHSYEQYF.

V and J are TRBV2 and TRBJ2-5; 9 nucleotides align to TRBD2. The DNA end is more similar to TRBJ2-7, so the J call may be wrong. The germline V gene encodes CDR1 SNHLY and CDR2 FYNNEI. CDR3 length: 15 residues. In nucleotides, the CDR3 is TGTGCCAGCAGTGATTGGGGCGGGAGGGCGGTCGAGCAGTACTTC. As protein: CASSDWGGRAVEQYF.

This clone was picked up one time. V and J are TRBV9 and TRBJ2-1, with 8 nucleotides matching TRBD2. Germline V CDR1 and CDR2: SGDLS, YYNGEE. Losses at the gene ends were 0 bases for V and 2 bases for J; bases not matched to a gene: 4. The CDR3 extends over 16 amino acids. In DNA form, the CDR3 reads TGTGCCAGCAGCGTAGTGGACGGGAGGGCCTACAATGAGCAGTTCTTC. Its protein product is CASSVVDGRAYNEQFF. Filled out from reference TRBV9 and TRBJ2-1, the complete variable domain reads DSGVTQTPKHLITATGQRVTLRCSPRSGDLSVYWYQQSLDQGLQFLIQYYNGEERAKGNILERFSAQQFPDLHSELNLSSLELGDSALYFCASSVVDGRAYNEQFFGPGTRLTVL.

The V gene is TRBV14, the J gene TRBJ2-7; perhaps TRBD2 as D (5 bases). CDR1 and CDR2 from the germline V gene are SGHDN and FVKESK. Trimming left V 1 base short and J 3 bases short, with 13 bases between. The CDR3 is 15 residues long. This CDR3 is CASSQGRASDYEQYF. CDR3 nucleotide sequence: TGTGCCAGCAGCCAAGGGCGGGCCAGCGACTACGAGCAGTACTTC.

V is TRBV6-1 and J is TRBJ1-5; maybe TRBD1 (6 bases). CDR1 MNHNS and CDR2 SASEGT come from the germline V gene. This CDR3 contains 12 residues. Trimming removed 8 bases at V and 7 bases at J, with 12 bases between. CDR3 residues: CASEDSAQPQHF. CDR3 nucleotide sequence: TGTGCCAGCGAGGACAGTGCGCAGCCCCAGCATTTT.

This chain joins TRBV10-3 and TRBJ2-3, with D perhaps matching TRBD2 (5 bases). Germline CDR1 and CDR2: ENHRY and SYGVKD. CDR3 length: 15 residues. V was clipped by 2 bases and J by 5 bases, with 14 bases between them. This CDR3 reads CAISEGLASEDTQYF. The CDR3 DNA reads TGTGCCATCAGTGAGGGGTTAGCGTCTGAAGATACGCAGTATTTT.

As DNA, the CDR3 is TGCGCCAGACAGGGTCTGGGGGACACTGAAGCTTTCTTT. Its translation is CARQGLGDTEAFF. The chain couples TRBV23-1 to TRBJ1-1, with a possible D match to TRBD1 (6 bases). Being an ORF, TRBV23-1 has a function that is uncertain. V lost 9 bases and J 3 bases, leaving 14 bases between the germline ends. The CDR3 spans 13 residues.

V is TRBV28 and J is TRBJ2-2; 8 bases line up with TRBD1. The CDR3 is made up of 15 amino acids. Trimming removed 2 bases from V and 5 bases from J; junction bases left unmatched: 4. CDR1 and CDR2 from the germline V gene are MDHEN and SYDVKM. For the CDR3, the DNA is TGTGCCAGCAGTTTAAGGTACAGGGGGACCGGGGAGCTGTTTTTT. Translated, it gives CASSLRYRGTGELFF. Looking up the rest from reference TRBV28 and TRBJ2-2 gives the full variable domain: DVKVTQSSRYLVKRTGEKVFLECVQDMDHENMFWYRQDPGLGLRLIYFSYDVKMKEKGDIPEGYSVSREKKERFSLILESASTNQTSMYLCASSLRYRGTGELFFGEGSRLTVL.

The chain is built from TRBV2 and TRBJ2-3; D is possibly TRBD2 (6 bases). V was pared by 4 bases and J by 1 base, with 18 bases between. The length of the CDR3 is 17 residues. CDR1 and CDR2 from the germline V gene are SNHLY and FYNNEI. CDR3 sequence (DNA): TGTGCCAGCAGTGGGATGGTTTGGGGAGGAGGCACAGATACGCAGTATTTT. Encoded protein: CASSGMVWGGGTDTQYF.

This rearrangement joins TRBV2 to TRBJ2-3; 10 bases match TRBD2. The V gene's germline CDR1 is SNHLY and CDR2 FYNNEI. J lost 3 bases, V lost 5 bases, and 2 bases had no gene match. The CDR3 contains 14 residues. The CDR3 region has the DNA TGTGCCAGCAGTCTAGCGGGAGTGACAGATACGCAGTATTTT. It codes for CASSLAGVTDTQYF. Filled out from reference TRBV2 and TRBJ2-3, the complete variable domain reads EPEVTQTPSHQVTQMGQEVILRCVPISNHLYFYWYRQILGQKVEFLVSFYNNEISEKSEIFDDQFSVERPDGSNFTLKIRSTKLEDSAMYFCASSLAGVTDTQYFGPGTRLTVL.

This clone showed up just once. The chain employs TRBV2 and TRBJ2-1; TRBD2 matches at 9 bases. Germline values: CDR1 SNHLY, CDR2 FYNNEI. The CDR3 runs to 14 residues. The ends lost 8 bases at V and 6 bases at J; junction bases unmatched: 8. This chain's CDR3 is CASELGLASNEQFF. The CDR3 nucleotides are TGTGCCAGCGAACTGGGACTAGCCTCCAATGAGCAGTTCTTC.

This chain's CDR3 is CASSHTGAYNEQFF. The CDR3 region has the DNA TGTGCCAGCAGCCATACGGGAGCCTACAATGAGCAGTTCTTC. This chain links TRBV7-8 with TRBJ2-1; D possibly corresponds to TRBD2 (6 bases). Germline CDR1 SGHVS, CDR2 FQNEAQ. V was clipped by 5 bases and J by 2 bases, with 10 bases between them. The CDR3 loop spans 14 amino acids. Filled out from reference TRBV7-8 and TRBJ2-1, the complete variable domain reads GAGVSQSPRYKVAKRGQDVALRCDPISGHVSLFWYQQALGQGPEFLTYFQNEAQLDKSGLPSDRFFAERPEGSVSTLKIQRTQQEDSAVYLCASSHTGAYNEQFFGPGTRLTVL.

The chain links TRBV27 to TRBJ2-7, with TRBD2 matching 14 bases. Germline trimming cut 2 bases from V and 2 bases from J; bases unmatched to any gene: 2. CDR3 length: 16 amino acids. Germline V lookup: CDR1 MNHEY, CDR2 SMNVEV (reference sequence). CDR3 in DNA: TGTGCCAGCAGTTTAGGGACTAGCGGGAGACCCTACGAGCAGTACTTC. It encodes CASSLGTSGRPYEQYF.

The gene calls are TRBV4-2 and TRBJ1-2, with a weak D call TRBD1 (5 bases). There are 17 residues in the CDR3. Germline lookup yields CDR1 LGHNA and CDR2 YNFKEQ. V was trimmed by 0 bases and J by 6 bases, leaving 20 bases between them. The CDR3 spells CASSQEVSGGGKNGYTF. The CDR3 region has the DNA TGTGCCAGCAGCCAAGAGGTGTCGGGCGGGGGGAAGAATGGCTACACCTTC.

The J gene is TRBJ2-1, the V gene TRBV2; D is unclear. The CDR3 length is 11 residues. Deletions cut 8 bases from V and 5 bases from J, with 7 bases between. Germline V gives CDR1 SNHLY, CDR2 FYNNEI. This CDR3 is CASELNNEQFF. The DNA of the CDR3 is TGTGCCAGCGAACTCAACAATGAGCAGTTCTTC.

CDR3 nucleotides: TGCGCCAGCAGCCGAATAACAGGGGGCCGTGGCTATGGCTACACCTTC. Translated: CASSRITGGRGYGYTF. This chain links TRBV5-1 with TRBJ1-2, with 9 bases matching TRBD1. This CDR3 is 16 amino acids long. The V gene end was trimmed by 4 bases and the J gene end by 4 bases; junction bases not matched to a gene: 11. Germline V gene lookup returns CDR1 SGHRS and CDR2 YFSETQ.

The V gene is TRBV19, the J gene TRBJ1-5, with TRBD1 matching 8 bases. The V gene end was trimmed by 1 base and the J gene end by 1 base; junction bases not matched to a gene: 6. CDR3 length: 17 residues. From germline, CDR1 is LNHDA and CDR2 SQIVND (reference sequence). This CDR3 reads CASSIGQGANSNQPQHF. The CDR3 DNA is TGTGCCAGTAGTATAGGCCAGGGGGCCAACAGCAATCAGCCCCAGCATTTT.

This clone has only a few counts. The J gene is TRBJ2-5, the V gene TRBV4-1; tentative D call: TRBD2 (5 bases). CDR1 and CDR2 (germline): MGHRA, YSYEKL. This CDR3 spans 14 amino acids. V was pared by 0 bases and J by 3 bases, with 8 bases between. The CDR3: CASSQDTGKETQYF. For the CDR3, the DNA is TGCGCCAGCAGCCAAGATACGGGAAAAGAGACCCAGTACTTC.

The chain is built from TRBV25-1 and TRBJ2-2, with 9 positions matching TRBD1. J was trimmed by 6 bases and V by 6 bases; bases with no gene match: 8. Germline CDR1 reads MGHDK; CDR2 reads SYGVNS. The CDR3 contains 15 residues. Here the CDR3 reads CASSPRDRDAGELFF. DNA of the CDR3: TGTGCCAGCAGCCCCCGGGACAGGGACGCCGGGGAGCTGTTTTTT. Based on the CDR3 plus reference TRBV25-1 and TRBJ2-2, the full variable domain is EADIYQTPRYLVIGTGKKITLECSQTMGHDKMYWYQQDPGMELHLIHYSYGVNSTEKGDLSSESTVSRIRTEHFPLTLESARPSHTSQYLCASSPRDRDAGELFFGEGSRLTVL.

The V call is TRBV2, the J call TRBJ2-3, with D perhaps matching TRBD1 (6 bases). V lost 6 bases and J 2 bases, leaving 12 bases between the germline ends. The length of the CDR3 is 14 residues. The V gene's germline CDR1 is SNHLY and CDR2 FYNNEI. CDR3 in amino acids: CASRRTENTDTQYF. For the CDR3, the DNA is TGTGCCAGCAGAAGGACAGAAAACACAGATACGCAGTATTTT. Full variable domain (outside the CDR3, taken from reference TRBV2 and TRBJ2-3): EPEVTQTPSHQVTQMGQEVILRCVPISNHLYFYWYRQILGQKVEFLVSFYNNEISEKSEIFDDQFSVERPDGSNFTLKIRSTKLEDSAMYFCASRRTENTDTQYFGPGTRLTVL.

The V and J genes are TRBV2 and TRBJ2-7, with 10 bases aligning to TRBD1. With V trimmed by 3 bases and J by 3 bases, 5 bases remained unmatched. CDR1 SNHLY and CDR2 FYNNEI come from the germline V gene. The CDR3 has 15 residues. The CDR3: CASSDLRTGGYEQYF. CDR3 nucleotide sequence: TGTGCCAGCAGTGACCTTCGGACAGGGGGCTACGAGCAGTACTTC.

V usage is TRBV30 and J usage is TRBJ2-7; 7 nucleotides agree with TRBD2. Losses at the gene ends were 1 base for V and 1 base for J; bases not matched to a gene: 7. The CDR3 contains 15 residues. The germline V gene has CDR1 GTSNPN and CDR2 SVGIG (reference sequence). The CDR3 region is CAWSGSRESSYEQYF. The CDR3 bases are TGTGCCTGGAGTGGATCGCGGGAGTCATCCTACGAGCAGTACTTC.

This chain joins TRBV7-9 and TRBJ2-7, with 7 nucleotides matching TRBD2. CDR3 length: 16 amino acids. V gave up 5 bases and J gave up 0 bases; unmatched junction bases: 10. Germline V gene data show CDR1 as SEHNR and CDR2 as FQNEAQ (reference sequence). CDR3 amino acids: CASSPAGRSYSYEQYF. Written as DNA, the CDR3 is TGTGCCAGCAGCCCAGCGGGGCGCTCGTACTCCTACGAGCAGTACTTC.

The J gene is TRBJ1-5, the V gene TRBV10-3, with TRBD1 as a possible D gene (6 bases). Germline values: CDR1 ENHRY, CDR2 SYGVKD. This CDR3 is 17 amino acids long. V was pared by 0 bases and J by 1 base, with 13 bases between. The CDR3, as DNA: TGTGCCATCAGTGAGTCGTCCGGGGGGCTAAGCAATCAGCCCCAGCATTTT. Translation: CAISESSGGLSNQPQHF.

The chain uses TRBV11-2 and TRBJ1-1; perhaps TRBD1 as D (5 bases). This CDR3 has 14 amino acids. Germline CDR1 and CDR2: SGHAT and FQNNGV. Trimming left V 4 bases short and J 1 base short, with 10 bases between. The CDR3 nucleotides read TGTGCCAGCAGCTCGATCAGGGCGAACACTGAAGCTTTCTTT. Protein: CASSSIRANTEAFF.

This chain connects TRBV9 to TRBJ2-1; 13 bases line up with TRBD2. CDR3 size: 16 residues. J lost 6 bases, V lost 2 bases, and 5 bases had no gene match. CDR1 SGDLS and CDR2 YYNGEE come from the germline V gene. The CDR3 reads CASSVVTSGRGNEQFF. CDR3 DNA: TGTGCCAGCAGCGTCGTAACTAGCGGGAGGGGCAATGAGCAGTTCTTC.

V and J are TRBV7-9 and TRBJ2-7; 10 bases fit TRBD2. CDR3 size: 14 residues. J lost 0 bases, V lost 5 bases, and 1 base had no gene match. CDR1 and CDR2 (germline): SEHNR, FQNEAQ (reference sequence). The CDR3 sequence is CASSPSGSSYEQYF. CDR3 DNA sequence: TGTGCCAGCAGCCCTAGCGGGAGCTCCTACGAGCAGTACTTC.